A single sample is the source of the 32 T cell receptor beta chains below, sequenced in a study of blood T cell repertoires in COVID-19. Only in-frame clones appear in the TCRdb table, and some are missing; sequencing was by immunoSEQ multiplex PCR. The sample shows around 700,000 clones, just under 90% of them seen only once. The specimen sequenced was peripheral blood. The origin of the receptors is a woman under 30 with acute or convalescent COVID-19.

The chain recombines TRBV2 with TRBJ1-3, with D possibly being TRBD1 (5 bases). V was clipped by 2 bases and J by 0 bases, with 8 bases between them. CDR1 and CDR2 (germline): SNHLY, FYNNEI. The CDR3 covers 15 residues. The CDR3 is CASSESQGSGNTIYF. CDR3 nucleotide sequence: TGTGCCAGCAGTGAAAGCCAGGGCTCTGGAAACACCATATATTTT.

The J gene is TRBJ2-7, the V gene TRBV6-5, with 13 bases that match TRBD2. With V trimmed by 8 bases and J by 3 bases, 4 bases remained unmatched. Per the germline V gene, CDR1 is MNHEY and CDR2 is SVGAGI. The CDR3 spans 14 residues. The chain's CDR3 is CASWTSGGFYEQYF. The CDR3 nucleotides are TGTGCCAGCTGGACTAGCGGGGGCTTCTACGAGCAGTACTTC.

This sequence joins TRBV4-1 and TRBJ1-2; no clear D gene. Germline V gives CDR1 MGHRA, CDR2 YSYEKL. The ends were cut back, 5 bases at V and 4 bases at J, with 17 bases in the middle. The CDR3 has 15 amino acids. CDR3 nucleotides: TGCGCCAGCAGCTCCATAGCGGGGTCCCTCTATGGCTACACCTTC. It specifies CASSSIAGSLYGYTF.

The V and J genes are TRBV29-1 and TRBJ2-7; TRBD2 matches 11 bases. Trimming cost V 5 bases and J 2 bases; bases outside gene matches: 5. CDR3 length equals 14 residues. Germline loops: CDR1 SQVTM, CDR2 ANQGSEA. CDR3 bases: TGCAGCGTTCTAGCGGGGGGCAAAACCTACGAGCAGTACTTC. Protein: CSVLAGGKTYEQYF.

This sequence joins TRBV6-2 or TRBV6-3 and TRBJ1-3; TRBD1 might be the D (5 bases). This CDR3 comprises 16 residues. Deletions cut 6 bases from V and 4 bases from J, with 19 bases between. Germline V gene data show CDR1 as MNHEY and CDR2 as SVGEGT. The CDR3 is CASSPGQGLRGNTIYF. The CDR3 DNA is TGTGCCAGCAGCCCGGGCCAGGGACTCCGCGGAAACACCATATATTTT.

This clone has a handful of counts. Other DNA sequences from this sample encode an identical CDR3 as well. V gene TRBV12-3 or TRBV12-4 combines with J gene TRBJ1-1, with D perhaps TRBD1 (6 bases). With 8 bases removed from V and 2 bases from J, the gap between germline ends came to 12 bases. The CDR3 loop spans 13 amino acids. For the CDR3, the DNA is TGTGCCAGCCGCGGACAGCCCAACACTGAAGCTTTCTTT. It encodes CASRGQPNTEAFF.

This chain's CDR3 is CASSQAPDRNEQYF. Here the CDR3 DNA reads TGTGCCAGCAGCCAAGCTCCCGACAGGAACGAGCAGTACTTC. The J gene is TRBJ2-7, the V gene TRBV3-1 (or the pseudogene TRBV3-2); TRBD1 might be the D (6 bases). Germline CDR1 LGHDT, CDR2 YNNKEL (reference sequence). There are 14 residues in the CDR3. V lost 1 base and J 5 bases, leaving 12 bases between the germline ends.

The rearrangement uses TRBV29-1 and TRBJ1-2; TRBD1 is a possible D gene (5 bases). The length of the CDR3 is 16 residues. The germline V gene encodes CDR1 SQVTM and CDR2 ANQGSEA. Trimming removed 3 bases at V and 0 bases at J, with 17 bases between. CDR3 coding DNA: TGCAGCGTTGACGCCCCCCGGGGGACGGCTAACTATGGCTACACCTTC. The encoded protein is CSVDAPRGTANYGYTF. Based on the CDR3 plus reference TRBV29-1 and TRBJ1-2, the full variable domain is SAVISQKPSRDICQRGTSLTIQCQVDSQVTMMFWYRQQPGQSLTLIATANQGSEATYESGFVIDKFPISRPNLTFSTLTVSNMSPEDSSIYLCSVDAPRGTANYGYTFGSGTRLTVV.

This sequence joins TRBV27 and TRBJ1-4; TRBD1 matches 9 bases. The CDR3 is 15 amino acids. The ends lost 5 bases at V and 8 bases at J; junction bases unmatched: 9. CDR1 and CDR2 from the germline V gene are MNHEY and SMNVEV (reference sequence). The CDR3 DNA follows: TGTGCCAGCAGTCCACGGACAGGGGTGCGAGAAAAACTGTTTTTT. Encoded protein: CASSPRTGVREKLFF.

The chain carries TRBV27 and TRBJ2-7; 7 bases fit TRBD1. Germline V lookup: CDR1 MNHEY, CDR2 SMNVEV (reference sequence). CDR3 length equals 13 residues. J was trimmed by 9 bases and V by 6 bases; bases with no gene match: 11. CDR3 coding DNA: TGTGCCAGCAGATTGACACATGACAGGGCGCAGTACTTC. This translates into CASRLTHDRAQYF.

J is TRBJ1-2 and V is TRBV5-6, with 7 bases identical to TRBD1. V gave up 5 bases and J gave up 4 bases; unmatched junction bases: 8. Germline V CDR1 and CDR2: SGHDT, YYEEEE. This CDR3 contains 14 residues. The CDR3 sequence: CASSPATGFYGYTF. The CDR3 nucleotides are TGTGCCAGCAGTCCTGCGACAGGGTTCTATGGCTACACCTTC. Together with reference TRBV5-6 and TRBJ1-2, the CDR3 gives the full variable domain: DAGVTQSPTHLIKTRGQQVTLRCSPKSGHDTVSWYQQALGQGPQFIFQYYEEEERQRGNFPDRFSGHQFPNYSSELNVNALLLGDSALYLCASSPATGFYGYTFGSGTRLTVV.

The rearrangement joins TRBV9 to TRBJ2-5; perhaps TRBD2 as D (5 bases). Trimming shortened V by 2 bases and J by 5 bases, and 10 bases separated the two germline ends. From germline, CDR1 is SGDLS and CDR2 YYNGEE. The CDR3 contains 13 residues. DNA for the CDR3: TGTGCCAGCAGCGTGTCGGGGTACGAGACCCAGTACTTC. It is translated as CASSVSGYETQYF.

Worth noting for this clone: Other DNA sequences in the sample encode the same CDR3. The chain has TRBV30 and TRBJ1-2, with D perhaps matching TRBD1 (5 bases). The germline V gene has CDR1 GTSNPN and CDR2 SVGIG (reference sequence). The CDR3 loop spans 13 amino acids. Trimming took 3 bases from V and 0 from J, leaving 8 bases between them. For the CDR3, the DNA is TGTGCCTGGAGCCCAGGGTCTAACTATGGCTACACCTTC. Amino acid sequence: CAWSPGSNYGYTF.

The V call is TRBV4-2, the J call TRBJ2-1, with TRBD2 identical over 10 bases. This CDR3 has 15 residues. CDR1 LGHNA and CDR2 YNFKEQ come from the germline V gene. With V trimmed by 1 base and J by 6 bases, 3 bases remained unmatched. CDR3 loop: CASSQGAGGPNEQFF. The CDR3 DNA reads TGTGCCAGCAGCCAAGGAGCGGGGGGGCCCAATGAGCAGTTCTTC.

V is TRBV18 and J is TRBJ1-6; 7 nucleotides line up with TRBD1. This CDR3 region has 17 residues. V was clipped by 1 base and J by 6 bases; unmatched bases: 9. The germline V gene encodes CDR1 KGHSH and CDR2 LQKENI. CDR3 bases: TGTGCCAGCTCACCACGGGAAACAGGGGATACTAATTCACCCCTCCACTTT. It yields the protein CASSPRETGDTNSPLHF.

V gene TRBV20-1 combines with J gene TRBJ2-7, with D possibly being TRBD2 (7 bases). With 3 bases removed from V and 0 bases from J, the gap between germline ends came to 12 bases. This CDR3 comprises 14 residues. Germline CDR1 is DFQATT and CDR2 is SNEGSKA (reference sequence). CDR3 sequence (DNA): TGCAGTGCTAGTCTGGGGGGGCGCTCCTACGAGCAGTACTTC. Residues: CSASLGGRSYEQYF.

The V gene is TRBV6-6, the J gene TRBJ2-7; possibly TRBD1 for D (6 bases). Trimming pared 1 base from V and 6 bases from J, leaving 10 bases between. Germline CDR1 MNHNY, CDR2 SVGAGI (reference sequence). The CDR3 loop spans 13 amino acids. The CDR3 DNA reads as TGTGCCAGCAGTTACTTAGAAGGGGGCGAGCAGTACTTC. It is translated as CASSYLEGGEQYF.

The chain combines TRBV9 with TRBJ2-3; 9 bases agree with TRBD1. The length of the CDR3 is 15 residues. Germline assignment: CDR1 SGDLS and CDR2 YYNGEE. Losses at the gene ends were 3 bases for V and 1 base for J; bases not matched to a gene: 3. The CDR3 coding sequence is TGTGCCAGCAGCGACAGGGGGCGCGGCACAGATACGCAGTATTTT. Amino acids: CASSDRGRGTDTQYF.

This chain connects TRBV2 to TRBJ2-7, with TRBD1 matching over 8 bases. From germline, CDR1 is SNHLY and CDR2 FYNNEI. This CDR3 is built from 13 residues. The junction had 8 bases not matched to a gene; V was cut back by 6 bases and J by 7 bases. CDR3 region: CASRADRDREQYF. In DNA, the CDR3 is TGTGCCAGCAGAGCGGACAGGGACCGAGAGCAGTACTTC.

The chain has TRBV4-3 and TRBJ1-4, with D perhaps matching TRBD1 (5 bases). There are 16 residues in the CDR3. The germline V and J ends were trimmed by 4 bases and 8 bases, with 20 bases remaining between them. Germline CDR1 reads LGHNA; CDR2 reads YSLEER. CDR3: CASSPNPQGGVEKLFF. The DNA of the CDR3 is TGCGCCAGCAGCCCCAACCCGCAGGGAGGGGTGGAAAAACTGTTTTTT.

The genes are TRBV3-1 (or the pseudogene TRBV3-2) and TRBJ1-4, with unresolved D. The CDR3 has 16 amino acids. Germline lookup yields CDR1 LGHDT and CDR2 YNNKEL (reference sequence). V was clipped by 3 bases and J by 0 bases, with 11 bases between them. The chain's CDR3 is CASSHRTGATNEKLFF. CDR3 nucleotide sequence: TGTGCCAGCAGCCATCGCACCGGGGCAACTAATGAAAAACTGTTTTTT.

CDR3 bases: TGTGCCAGCAGCCCACCAGGGGCACAATATGGCTACACCTTC. This sequence encodes CASSPPGAQYGYTF. The chain couples TRBV7-2 to TRBJ1-2; possible D gene TRBD1, 6 bases. Germline values: CDR1 SGHTA, CDR2 FQGNSA. CDR3 size: 14 residues. V dropped 5 bases and J dropped 5 bases, with 15 bases sitting between them.

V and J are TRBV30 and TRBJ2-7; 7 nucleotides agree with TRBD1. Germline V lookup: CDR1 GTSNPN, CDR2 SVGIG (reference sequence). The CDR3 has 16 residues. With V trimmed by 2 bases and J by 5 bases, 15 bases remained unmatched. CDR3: CAWSREYRGYSNEQYF. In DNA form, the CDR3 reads TGTGCCTGGAGTCGAGAGTACAGGGGCTACTCTAACGAGCAGTACTTC. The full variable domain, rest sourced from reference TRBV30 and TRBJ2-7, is SQTIHQWPATLVQPVGSPLSLECTVEGTSNPNLYWYRQAAGRGLQLLFYSVGIGQISSEVPQNLSASRPQDRQFILSSKKLLLSDSGFYLCAWSREYRGYSNEQYFGPGTRLTVT.

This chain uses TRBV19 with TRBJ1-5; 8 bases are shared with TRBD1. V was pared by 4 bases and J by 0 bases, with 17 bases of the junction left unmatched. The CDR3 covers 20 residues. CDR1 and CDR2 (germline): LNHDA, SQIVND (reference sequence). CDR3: CASSSPPTGAPLYSNQPQHF. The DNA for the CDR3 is TGTGCCAGTAGTAGTCCCCCGACAGGGGCCCCCCTATATAGCAATCAGCCCCAGCATTTT.

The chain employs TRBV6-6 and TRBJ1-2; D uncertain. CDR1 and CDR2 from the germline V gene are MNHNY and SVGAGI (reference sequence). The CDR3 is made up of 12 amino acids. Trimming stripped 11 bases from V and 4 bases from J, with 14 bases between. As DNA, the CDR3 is TGTGCCGTGTTCAGGTCCGGCTATGGCTACACCTTC. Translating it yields CAVFRSGYGYTF.

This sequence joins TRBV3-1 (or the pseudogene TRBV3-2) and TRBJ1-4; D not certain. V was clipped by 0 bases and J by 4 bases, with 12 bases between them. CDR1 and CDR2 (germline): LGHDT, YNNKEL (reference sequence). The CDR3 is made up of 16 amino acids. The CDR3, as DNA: TGTGCCAGCAGCCAAGAGGGCAGAAGATTTAATGAAAAACTGTTTTTT. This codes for CASSQEGRRFNEKLFF.

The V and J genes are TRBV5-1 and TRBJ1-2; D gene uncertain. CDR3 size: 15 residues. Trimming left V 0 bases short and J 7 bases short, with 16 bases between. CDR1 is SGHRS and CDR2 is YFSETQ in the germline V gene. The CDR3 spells CASSLAYPAAGGYTF. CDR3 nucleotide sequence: TGCGCCAGCAGCTTGGCGTATCCGGCCGCAGGTGGCTACACCTTC.

The CDR3 spells CASSQDRGNFNEKLFF. CDR3 sequence (DNA): TGCGCCAGCAGCCAAGATCGGGGGAACTTTAATGAAAAACTGTTTTTT. This rearrangement joins TRBV4-3 to TRBJ1-4, with D possibly being TRBD1 (5 bases). V was shortened by 0 bases and J by 4 bases, with 12 bases between the two germline ends. Germline assignment: CDR1 LGHNA and CDR2 YSLEER. This CDR3 is built from 16 residues.

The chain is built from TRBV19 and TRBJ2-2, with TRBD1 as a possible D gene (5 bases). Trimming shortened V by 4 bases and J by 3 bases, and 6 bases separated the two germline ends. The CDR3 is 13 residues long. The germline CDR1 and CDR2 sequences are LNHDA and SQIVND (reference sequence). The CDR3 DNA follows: TGTGCCAGTAGTAAGGGGTACACCGGGGAGCTGTTTTTT. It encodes CASSKGYTGELFF.

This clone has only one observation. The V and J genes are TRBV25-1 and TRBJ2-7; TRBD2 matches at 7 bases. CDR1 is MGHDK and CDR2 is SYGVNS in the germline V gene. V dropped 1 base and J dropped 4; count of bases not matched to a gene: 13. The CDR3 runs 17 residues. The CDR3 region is CASSELVGGGPEYEQYF. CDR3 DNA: TGTGCCAGCAGTGAATTGGTGGGCGGGGGACCCGAATACGAGCAGTACTTC.

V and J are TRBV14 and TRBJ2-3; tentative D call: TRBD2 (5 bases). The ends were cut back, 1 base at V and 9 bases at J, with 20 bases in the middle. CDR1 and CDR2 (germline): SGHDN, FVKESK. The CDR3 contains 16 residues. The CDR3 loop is CASSQVALAPVVTQYF. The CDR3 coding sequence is TGTGCCAGCAGCCAAGTAGCCCTAGCTCCCGTCGTAACGCAGTATTTT.

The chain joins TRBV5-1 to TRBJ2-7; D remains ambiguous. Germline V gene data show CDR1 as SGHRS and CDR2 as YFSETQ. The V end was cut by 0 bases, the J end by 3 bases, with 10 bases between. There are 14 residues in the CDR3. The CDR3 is CASSLVAVNYEQYF. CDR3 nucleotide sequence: TGCGCCAGCAGCTTGGTGGCAGTTAACTACGAGCAGTACTTC.